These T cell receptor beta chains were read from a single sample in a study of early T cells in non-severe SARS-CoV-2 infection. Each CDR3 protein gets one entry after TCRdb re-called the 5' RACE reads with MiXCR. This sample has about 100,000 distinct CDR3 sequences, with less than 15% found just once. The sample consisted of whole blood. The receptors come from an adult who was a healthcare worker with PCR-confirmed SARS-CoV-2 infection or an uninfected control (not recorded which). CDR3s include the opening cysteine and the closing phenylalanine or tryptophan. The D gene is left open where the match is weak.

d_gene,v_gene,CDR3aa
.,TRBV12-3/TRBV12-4,CASNGGGDTEAFF
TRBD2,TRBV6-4,CASSLAGGNNEQFF
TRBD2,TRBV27,CASSWASGRAGEQFF
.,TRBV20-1,CSARVALNTGELYF
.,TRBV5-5,CASSLGTGVRADTQYF
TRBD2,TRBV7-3,CASSLKPGRAGGPGTGELFF
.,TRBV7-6,CASSLDQGPWMNTEAFF
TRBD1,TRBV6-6,CASSSAGQGNNQPQHF
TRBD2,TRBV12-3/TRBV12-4,CASSPQGGAGYNEQFF
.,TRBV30,CAWSVQGADSPLHF
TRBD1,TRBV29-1,CSVSGTVTYEQYF
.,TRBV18,CASSPIAGTGGYTF